This passage covers 8 T cell receptor beta chains from one sample sequenced in a study of shared T cell receptors in the human thymus. Repertoires were generated with immunoSEQ multiplex PCR, while TCRdb's copy carries only in-frame clones and drops some. The data contain more than 550,000 clones, 80% to 90% of them singletons. This same sample was also part of a study on human thymus T cells.

The sequenced sample was thymocytes. These receptor sequences come from a boy under two years old with a congenital heart defect.

The V call is TRBV28, the J call TRBJ2-7; 9 nucleotides agree with TRBD1. This CDR3 is built from 15 residues. Germline trimming cut 6 bases from V and 2 bases from J; bases unmatched to any gene: 8. Germline V gene data show CDR1 as MDHEN and CDR2 as SYDVKM. The DNA of the CDR3 is TGTGCCAGCAGGCTGAGGGACAGGGCAACCTACGAGCAGTACTTC. Protein sequence: CASRLRDRATYEQYF.

This chain uses TRBV10-1 with TRBJ2-1; D might be TRBD2 (6 bases). V dropped 1 base and J dropped 10 bases, with 11 bases sitting between them. The length of the CDR3 is 13 residues. Per germline, CDR1 WNHNN and CDR2 SYGVQD (reference sequence). The CDR3 loop reads CASSELVGGEQFF. The CDR3 nucleotides are TGCGCCAGCAGTGAGTTAGTCGGGGGAGAGCAGTTCTTC.

This chain connects TRBV7-2 to TRBJ1-2; D is unclear. Germline assignment: CDR1 SGHTA and CDR2 FQGNSA. The CDR3 is 12 residues long. The V and J ends lost 8 bases and 6 bases respectively, with 13 bases between them. In DNA form, the CDR3 reads TGTGCCAGCCTGGCGGAGCCTGATGGCTACACCTTC. Residues: CASLAEPDGYTF.

This rearrangement joins TRBV2 to TRBJ1-2, with D tentatively TRBD1 (6 bases). Trimming removed 5 bases at V and 3 bases at J, with 16 bases between. CDR1 is SNHLY and CDR2 is FYNNEI in the germline V gene. The CDR3 consists of 15 residues. CDR3 amino acids: CASSPSRGPYYGYTF. CDR3 DNA: TGTGCCAGCAGTCCTAGCAGGGGCCCCTACTATGGCTACACCTTC.

The V gene is TRBV27, the J gene TRBJ2-7, with 10 bases aligning to TRBD2. Germline CDR1 reads MNHEY; CDR2 reads SMNVEV (reference sequence). Trimming at V came to 4 bases and at J to 4 bases, leaving 13 bases not matched to a gene. The CDR3 length is 17 residues. DNA of the CDR3: TGTGCCAGCAGTTCACCCGAAAGGACTAGCGGCACATACGAGCAGTACTTC. It translates to CASSSPERTSGTYEQYF.

This chain links TRBV4-3 with TRBJ1-1; TRBD1 aligns across 8 bases. This CDR3 comprises 16 residues. Unmatched junction bases numbered 5, after V lost 1 base and J lost 1 base. Germline loops: CDR1 LGHNA, CDR2 YSLEER. For the CDR3, the DNA is TGCGCCAGCAGCCAAGGTAGGACAGGGCGGAACACTGAAGCTTTCTTT. It encodes CASSQGRTGRNTEAFF.

This rearrangement joins TRBV4-3 to TRBJ1-2, with 9 bases fitting TRBD1. This CDR3 is built from 19 residues. The germline V gene has CDR1 LGHNA and CDR2 YSLEER. Trimming removed 0 bases from V and 7 bases from J; junction bases left unmatched: 18. As DNA, the CDR3 is TGCGCCAGCAGCCAAGATCTGAGGGACAGGGTTTACTCTGAAAGTGGCTACACCTTC. As protein: CASSQDLRDRVYSESGYTF.

The V call is TRBV5-1, the J call TRBJ2-6, with 9 positions matching TRBD1. CDR1 is SGHRS, CDR2 YFSETQ, per germline. The V gene end was trimmed by 3 bases and the J gene end by 0 bases; junction bases not matched to a gene: 10. The CDR3 loop spans 19 amino acids. The CDR3 reads CASSSWGDRELSGANVLTF. The CDR3 DNA reads TGCGCCAGCAGCTCGTGGGGGGACAGGGAGCTCTCTGGGGCCAACGTCCTGACTTTC.